These T cell receptor beta chains were read from a single sample in a study of regulatory T cells in long-lasting Graves disease. In TCRdb, the multiplex PCR reads were re-called with MiXCR into one record per CDR3 protein. The table records a few hundred thousand distinct CDR3 sequences, around 23% of them present only once. The sequenced sample was peripheral blood mononuclear cells (PBMCs), obtained when the disease was refractory, from a patient treated with antithyroid drugs. Receptors originate from a woman in her forties with Graves disease. The CDR3 runs from the conserved cysteine through the conserved F or W. The D gene is left open where the match is weak. A clone size is listed for some rows: how often the clone was seen (once, few, many), or a class if it is expanded.

j_call,clone_size,v_call,d_call,cdr3_nt,cdr3_aa
TRBJ2-5,many,TRBV28,NA,TGTGCCAGCAGTTTCACCGAGAGGACAGATTTCTGGGAGACCCAGTACTTC,CASSFTERTDFWETQYF
TRBJ2-3,NA,TRBV7-9,TRBD2,TGTGCCAGCAGCTTACGGGTAGCGGGAGCCCCTCGCTGGGTAGATACGCAGTATTTT,CASSLRVAGAPRWVDTQYF
TRBJ2-7,many,TRBV20-1,NA,TGCAGTGCCTCCGCCTCCCTCACCTACGAGCAGTACTTC,CSASASLTYEQYF
TRBJ2-7,many,TRBV27,TRBD2,TGTGCCAGCAGTCGGACTAGCGGCTACGAGCAGTACTTC,CASSRTSGYEQYF
TRBJ2-2,few,TRBV7-7,NA,TGTGCTAGCAGTTCCGGGACACTACCCGGGGAGCTGTTTTTT,CASSSGTLPGELFF
TRBJ2-3,few,TRBV28,TRBD2,TGTGCCAGCAGTCTACGCGGGGGGGCTAGCACAGATACGCAGTATTTT,CASSLRGGASTDTQYF
TRBJ2-3,NA,TRBV6-1,NA,TGTGCCAGCAGCATGGTGGACTCCACAGATACGCAGTATTTT,CASSMVDSTDTQYF
TRBJ2-7,few,TRBV20-1,TRBD2,TGCAGTGCCATTAAACTAGCGGGAATCTACGAGCAGTACTTC,CSAIKLAGIYEQYF
TRBJ2-7,few,TRBV5-1,NA,TGCGCCAGCAGGGGGACAAGCTCAATCTACGAGCAGTACTTC,CASRGTSSIYEQYF
TRBJ1-2,NA,TRBV5-1,NA,TGCGCCAGCAGCTTGGCCTTGGCACAGTTCGATGGCTACACCTTC,CASSLALAQFDGYTF
TRBJ2-7,few,TRBV6-1,TRBD1,TGTGCCAGCAGTAATGACAGGGGGCACGAGCAGTACTTC,CASSNDRGHEQYF
TRBJ1-5,many,TRBV2,NA,TGTGCCAGCCGAAAGGGCGTTCAGCCCCAGCATTTT,CASRKGVQPQHF
TRBJ2-7,NA,TRBV27,NA,TGTGCCAGCAGATTCTATTGGGCAGGGGCAAACGAGCAGTACTTC,CASRFYWAGANEQYF
TRBJ2-1,NA,TRBV27,TRBD2,TGTGCCAGCAGCCCCGCGGTAGCGGGGTCCTACAATGAGCAGTTCTTC,CASSPAVAGSYNEQFF
TRBJ2-1,once,TRBV11-2,NA,TGTGCCAGCAGCTTATCCGGGGGTGAGCAGTTCTTC,CASSLSGGEQFF
TRBJ2-2,NA,TRBV5-5,TRBD1,TGTGCCAGCAGCATACCATCGGGACAGGAATGGAGCACCGGGGAGCTGTTTTTT,CASSIPSGQEWSTGELFF